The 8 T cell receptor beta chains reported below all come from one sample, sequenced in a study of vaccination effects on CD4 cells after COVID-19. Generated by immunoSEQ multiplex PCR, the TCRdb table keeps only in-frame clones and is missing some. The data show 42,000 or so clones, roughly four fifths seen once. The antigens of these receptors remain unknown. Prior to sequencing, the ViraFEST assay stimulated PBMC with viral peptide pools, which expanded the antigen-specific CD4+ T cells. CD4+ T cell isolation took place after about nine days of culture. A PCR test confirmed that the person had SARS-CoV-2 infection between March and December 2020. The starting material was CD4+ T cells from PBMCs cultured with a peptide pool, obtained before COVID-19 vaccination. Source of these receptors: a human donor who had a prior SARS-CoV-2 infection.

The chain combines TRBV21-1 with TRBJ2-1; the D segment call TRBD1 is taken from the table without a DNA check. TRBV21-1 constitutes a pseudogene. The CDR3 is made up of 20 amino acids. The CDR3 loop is CASSKDGQGRTAPPTNEQFF. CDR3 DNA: TGTGCCAGCAGCAAAGATGGACAGGGTCGAACGGCCCCCCCTACCAATGAGCAGTTCTTC.

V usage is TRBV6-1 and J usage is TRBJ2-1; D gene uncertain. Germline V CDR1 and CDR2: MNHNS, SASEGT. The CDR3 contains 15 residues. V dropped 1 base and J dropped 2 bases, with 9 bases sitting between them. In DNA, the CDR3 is TGTGCCAGCAGTGAAGGGCTAGACCCCTACAATGAGCAGTTCTTC. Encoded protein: CASSEGLDPYNEQFF.

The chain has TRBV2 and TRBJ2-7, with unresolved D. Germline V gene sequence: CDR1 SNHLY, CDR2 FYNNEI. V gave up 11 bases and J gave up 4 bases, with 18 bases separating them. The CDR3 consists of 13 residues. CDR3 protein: CAGSLEVGYEQYF. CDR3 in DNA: TGTGCCGGGTCCCTAGAGGTGGGTTACGAGCAGTACTTC.

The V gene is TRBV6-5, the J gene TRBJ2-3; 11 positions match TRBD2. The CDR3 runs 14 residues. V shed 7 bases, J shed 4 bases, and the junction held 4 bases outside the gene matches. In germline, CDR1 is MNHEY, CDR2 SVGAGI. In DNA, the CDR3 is TGTGCCAGCAACGTAGCGGGGGGGCCAGATACGCAGTATTTT. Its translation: CASNVAGGPDTQYF.

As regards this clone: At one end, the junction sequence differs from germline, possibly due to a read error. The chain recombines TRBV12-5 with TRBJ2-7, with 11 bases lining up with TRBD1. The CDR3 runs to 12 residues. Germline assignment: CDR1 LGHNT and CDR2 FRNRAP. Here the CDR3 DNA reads TGTGCTAGTGGCGGGACAGGGGGGGGTTGCGTTTTC. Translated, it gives CASGGTGGGCVF.

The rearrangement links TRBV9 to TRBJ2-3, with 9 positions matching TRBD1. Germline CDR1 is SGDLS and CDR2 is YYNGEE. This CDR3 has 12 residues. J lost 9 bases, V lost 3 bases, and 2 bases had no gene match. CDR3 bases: TGTGCCAGCAGCGAGACAGGGGGGACGCAGTATTTT. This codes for CASSETGGTQYF.

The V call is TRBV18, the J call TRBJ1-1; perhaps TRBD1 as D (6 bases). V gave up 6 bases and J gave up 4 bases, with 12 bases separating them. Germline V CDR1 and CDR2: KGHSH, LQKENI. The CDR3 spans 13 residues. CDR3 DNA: TGTGCCAGCTCCCTGACACAGGGCACTGAAGCTTTCTTT. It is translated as CASSLTQGTEAFF.

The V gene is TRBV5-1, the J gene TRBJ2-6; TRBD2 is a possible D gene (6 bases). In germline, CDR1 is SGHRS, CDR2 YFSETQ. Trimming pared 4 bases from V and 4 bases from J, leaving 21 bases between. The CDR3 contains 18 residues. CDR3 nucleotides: TGCGCCAGCAGCCCAAACGGGAGCCTTTTAAGAGGGGCCAACGTCCTGACTTTC. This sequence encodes CASSPNGSLLRGANVLTF.